This T cell receptor beta chain is from a study of identical twins. Regarding the study as a whole: Within cord blood, abundant beta clonotypes carried fewer insertions, but memory repertoires showed no such trend. Where beta out-of-frame sequences were concerned, excess twin sharing was weaker.

Germline V gene sequence: CDR1 MNHEY, CDR2 SMNVEV (reference sequence). The CDR3 has 16 residues. Trimming removed 5 bases at V and 0 bases at J, with 13 bases between. This clonotype was observed at least ten times. Its antigen is undetermined. TCRdb re-derived calls from the 5' RACE reads in MiXCR, one entry per CDR3 protein. The table has about 890,000 distinct CDR3 sequences, roughly 12% seen once. These data were likewise used in another study, on yellow fever vaccine responses in identical twins.

The origin of this receptor is a young woman in good health. The V call is TRBV27, the J call TRBJ1-4; no clear D gene. Sequenced: PBMCs. The CDR3 spells CASSAVGPATNEKLFF. The CDR3 bases are TGTGCCAGCAGTGCGGTTGGGCCCGCAACTAATGAAAAACTGTTTTTT.